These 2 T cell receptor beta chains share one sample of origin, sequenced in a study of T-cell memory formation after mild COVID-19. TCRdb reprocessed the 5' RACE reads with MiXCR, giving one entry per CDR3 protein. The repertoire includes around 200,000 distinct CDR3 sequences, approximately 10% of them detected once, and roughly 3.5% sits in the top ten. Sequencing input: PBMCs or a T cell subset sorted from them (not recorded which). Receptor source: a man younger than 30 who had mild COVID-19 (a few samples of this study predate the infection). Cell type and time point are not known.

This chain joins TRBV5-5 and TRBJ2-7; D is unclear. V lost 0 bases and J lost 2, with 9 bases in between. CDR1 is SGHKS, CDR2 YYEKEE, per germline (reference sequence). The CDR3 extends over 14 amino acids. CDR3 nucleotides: TGTGCCAGCAGCTTGGAGCCAGTAACCTACGAGCAGTACTTC. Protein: CASSLEPVTYEQYF.

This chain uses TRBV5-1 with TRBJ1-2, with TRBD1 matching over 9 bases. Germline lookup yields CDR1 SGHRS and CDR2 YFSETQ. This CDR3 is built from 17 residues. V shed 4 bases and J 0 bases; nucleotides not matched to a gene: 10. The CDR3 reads CASSGIQGAQANYGYTF. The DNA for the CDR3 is TGCGCCAGCAGCGGAATACAGGGGGCGCAGGCTAACTATGGCTACACCTTC.